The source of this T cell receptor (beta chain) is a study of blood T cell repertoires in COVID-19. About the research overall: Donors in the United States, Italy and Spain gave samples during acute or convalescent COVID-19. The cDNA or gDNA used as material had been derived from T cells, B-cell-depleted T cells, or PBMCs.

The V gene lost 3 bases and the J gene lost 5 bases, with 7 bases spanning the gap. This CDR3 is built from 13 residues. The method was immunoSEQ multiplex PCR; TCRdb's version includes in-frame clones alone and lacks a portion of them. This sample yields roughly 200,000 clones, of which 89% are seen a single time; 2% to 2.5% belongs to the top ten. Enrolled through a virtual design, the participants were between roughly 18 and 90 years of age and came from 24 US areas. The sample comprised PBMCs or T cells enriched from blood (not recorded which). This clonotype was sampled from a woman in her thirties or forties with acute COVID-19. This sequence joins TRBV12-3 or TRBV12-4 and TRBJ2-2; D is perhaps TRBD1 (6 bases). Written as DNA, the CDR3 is TGTGCCAGCAGTTTCACAGGGACCGGGGAGCTGTTTTTT. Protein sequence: CASSFTGTGELFF.